This T cell receptor (beta chain) was sequenced during a study of T cell clonality in common variable immunodeficiency. Points on this clone: The sequenced fragment ends 3 residues before the CDR3 boundary, so the rest is inferred from the germline J gene.

V was pared by 4 bases and J by 0 bases, with 5 bases of the junction left unmatched. The CDR3 consists of 15 residues. Germline V gene sequence: CDR1 SGHNT, CDR2 YYREEE (reference sequence). Profiling relied on immunoSEQ multiplex PCR, and the TCRdb table lists in-frame clones only, not all of them. This sample carries 45,000 to 60,000 clones and no singletons, and about 5.9% goes to the top ten. The sequence was obtained from a person between 18 and 70 years old in good health. Sequencing input: peripheral blood mononuclear cells. The chain couples TRBV5-4 to TRBJ2-7; 9 bases fit TRBD2. The sequenced part of the CDR3 DNA is TGTGCCAGCAGCCCAAGACTAGCGGCCTCCTACGAG. Amino acid sequence: CASSPRLAASYE. In full, the CDR3 is CASSPRLAASYEQYF.